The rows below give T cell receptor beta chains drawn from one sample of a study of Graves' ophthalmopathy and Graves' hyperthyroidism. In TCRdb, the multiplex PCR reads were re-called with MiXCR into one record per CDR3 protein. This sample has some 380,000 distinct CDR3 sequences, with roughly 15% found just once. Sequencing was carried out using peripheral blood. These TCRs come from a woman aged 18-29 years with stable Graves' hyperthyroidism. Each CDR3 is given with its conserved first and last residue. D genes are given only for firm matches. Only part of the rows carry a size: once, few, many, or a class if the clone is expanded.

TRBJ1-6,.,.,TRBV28,CASRLTVQNSPLHF,TGTGCCAGCAGACTAACGGTTCAGAATTCACCCCTCCACTTT
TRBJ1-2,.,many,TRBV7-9,CASSLLGGHCTF,TGTGCCAGCAGCTTATTGGGGGGCCATTGCACCTTC
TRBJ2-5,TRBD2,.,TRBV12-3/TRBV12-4,CASSPERGVGTQYF,TGTGCCAGCAGCCCGGAGCGGGGGGTAGGGACCCAGTACTTC
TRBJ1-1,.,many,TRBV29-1,CSVYPKGMYTEAFF,TGCAGCGTTTACCCAAAGGGGATGTACACTGAAGCTTTCTTT
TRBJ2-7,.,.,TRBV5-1,CASSLVGLVAYEQYF,TGCGCCAGCAGCTTGGTCGGTCTAGTAGCCTACGAGCAGTACTTC
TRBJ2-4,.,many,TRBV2,CASSSGPKNIQYF,TGTGCCAGCAGTTCGGGGCCTAAAAACATTCAGTACTTC
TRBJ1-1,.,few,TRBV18,CASSPSLGPGRNTEAFF,TGTGCCAGCTCACCATCGTTGGGACCAGGACGGAACACTGAAGCTTTCTTT
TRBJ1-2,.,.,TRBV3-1,CASSPTWTPQKNYGYTF,TGTGCCAGCAGCCCAACGTGGACACCGCAAAAGAACTATGGCTACACCTTC
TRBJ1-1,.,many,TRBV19,CASSSTPGWSTEAFF,TGTGCCAGTAGTTCCACGCCGGGTTGGAGCACTGAAGCTTTCTTT
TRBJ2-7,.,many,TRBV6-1,CASTPGSSYEQYF,TGTGCCAGCACACCGGGCTCCTCCTACGAGCAGTACTTC
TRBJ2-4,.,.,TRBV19,CASNGFDTLSLGNIQYF,TGTGCCAGTAATGGCTTCGACACATTGTCGTTGGGAAACATTCAGTACTTC
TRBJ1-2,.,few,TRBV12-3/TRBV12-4,CASSYSGLPYGYTF,TGTGCCAGCAGTTACTCCGGGCTTCCGTATGGCTACACCTTC
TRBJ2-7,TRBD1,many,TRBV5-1,CASSLDGTAFYEQYF,TGCGCCAGCAGCTTGGACGGGACAGCATTCTACGAGCAGTACTTC
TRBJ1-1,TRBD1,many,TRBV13,CASSPRGGNLNTEAFF,TGTGCCAGCAGCCCCAGGGGGGGAAACTTGAACACTGAAGCTTTCTTT
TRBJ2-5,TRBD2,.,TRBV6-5,CASSSPLAGEQETQYF,TGTGCCAGCAGTTCCCCGCTAGCGGGGGAACAAGAGACCCAGTACTTC
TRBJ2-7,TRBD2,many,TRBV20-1,CSASGTSGPGQYF,TGCAGTGCTTCCGGGACTAGCGGCCCGGGGCAGTACTTC
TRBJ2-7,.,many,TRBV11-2,CASSGRRVRTYEQYF,TGTGCCAGCAGCGGACGCAGGGTTCGGACCTACGAGCAGTACTTC
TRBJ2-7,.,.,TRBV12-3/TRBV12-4,CASSQEAGTYEQYF,TGTGCCAGCAGCCAGGAGGCGGGGACCTACGAGCAGTACTTC
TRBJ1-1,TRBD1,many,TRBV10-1,CASSDRGPAEAFF,TGCGCCAGCAGTGACAGGGGGCCCGCTGAAGCTTTCTTT
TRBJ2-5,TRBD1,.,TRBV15,CATSREGTGQETQYF,TGTGCCACCAGCAGAGAGGGGACAGGGCAAGAGACCCAGTACTTC
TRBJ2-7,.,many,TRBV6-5,CASSYGGAGSYEQYF,TGTGCCAGCAGTTACGGGGGCGCTGGCTCCTACGAGCAGTACTTC
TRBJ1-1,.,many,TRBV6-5,CASTSPGGTAEAFF,TGTGCCAGCACCTCACCAGGAGGCACGGCTGAAGCTTTCTTT
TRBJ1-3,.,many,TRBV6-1,CASSPVGAPVSGNTIYF,TGTGCCAGCAGTCCTGTTGGGGCGCCGGTATCTGGAAACACCATATATTTT
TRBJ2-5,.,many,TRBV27,CASSLKAWGTQYF,TGTGCCAGCAGTTTAAAGGCGTGGGGGACCCAGTACTTC
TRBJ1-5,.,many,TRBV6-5,CASSYTYNQPQHF,TGTGCCAGCAGTTACACCTACAATCAGCCCCAGCATTTT
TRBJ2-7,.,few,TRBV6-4,CASSVARFYEQYF,TGTGCCAGCAGTGTCGCAAGGTTCTACGAGCAGTACTTC
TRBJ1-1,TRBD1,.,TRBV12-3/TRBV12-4,CASNSDRRNTEAFF,TGTGCCAGCAACTCGGACAGGCGTAACACTGAAGCTTTCTTT
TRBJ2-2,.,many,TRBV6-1,CASRDYKWELFF,TGTGCCAGCAGGGACTATAAATGGGAGCTGTTTTTT
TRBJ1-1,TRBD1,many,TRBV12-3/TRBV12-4,CASRVQGARRGAFF,TGTGCCAGCAGGGTCCAGGGGGCGAGGAGGGGGGCTTTCTTT